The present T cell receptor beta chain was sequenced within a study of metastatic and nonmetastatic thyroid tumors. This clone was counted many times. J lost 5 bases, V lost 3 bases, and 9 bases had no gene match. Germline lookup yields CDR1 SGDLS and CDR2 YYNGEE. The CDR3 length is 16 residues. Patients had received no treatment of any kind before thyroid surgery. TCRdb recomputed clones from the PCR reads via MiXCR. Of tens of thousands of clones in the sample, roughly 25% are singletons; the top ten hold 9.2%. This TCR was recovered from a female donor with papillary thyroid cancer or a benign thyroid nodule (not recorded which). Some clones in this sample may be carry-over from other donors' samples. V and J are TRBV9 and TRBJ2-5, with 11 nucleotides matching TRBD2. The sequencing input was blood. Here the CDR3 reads CASSALAGEVGETQYF. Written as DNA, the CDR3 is TGTGCCAGCAGCGCACTAGCGGGAGAGGTAGGGGAGACCCAGTACTTC.